This T cell receptor (beta chain) was captured in a study of chemoradiotherapy in HPV16-positive cancers. In regard to this clone: Its antigen remains unidentified.

General observations from the study: Candidate HPV-specific clones and E7-related TCR motifs grew in tumor during treatment.

Here immunoSEQ multiplex PCR was the method, and the copy in TCRdb shows in-frame clones only, minus some. The table has approximately 32,000 clones, about four fifths seen once. This CDR3 spans 15 amino acids. Between the trimmed V and J ends, which lost 4 bases and 3 bases, there was a span of 12 bases. The germline V gene has CDR1 SNHLY and CDR2 FYNNEI. The chain combines TRBV2 with TRBJ2-2; no clear D gene. This sequence was found in a human donor with HPV-associated anogenital cancer. This specimen consisted of blood, obtained from a patient who underwent chemoradiotherapy. The CDR3 DNA follows: TGTGCCAGCAGTGTTTCTCGGCAGTACACCGGGGAGCTGTTTTTT. This codes for CASSVSRQYTGELFF.